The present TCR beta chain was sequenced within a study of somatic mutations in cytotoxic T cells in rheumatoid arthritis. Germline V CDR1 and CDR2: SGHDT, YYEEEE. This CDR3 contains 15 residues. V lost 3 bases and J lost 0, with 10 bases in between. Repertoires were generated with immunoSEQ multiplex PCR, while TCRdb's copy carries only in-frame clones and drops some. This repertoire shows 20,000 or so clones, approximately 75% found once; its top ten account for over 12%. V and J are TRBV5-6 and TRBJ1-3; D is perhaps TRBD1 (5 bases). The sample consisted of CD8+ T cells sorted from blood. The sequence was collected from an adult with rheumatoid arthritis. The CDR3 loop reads CASSSGGGSGNTIYF. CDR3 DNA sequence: TGTGCCAGCAGCTCTGGGGGGGGCTCTGGAAACACCATATATTTT. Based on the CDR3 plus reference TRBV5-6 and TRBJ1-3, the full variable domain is DAGVTQSPTHLIKTRGQQVTLRCSPKSGHDTVSWYQQALGQGPQFIFQYYEEEERQRGNFPDRFSGHQFPNYSSELNVNALLLGDSALYLCASSSGGGSGNTIYFGEGSWLTVV.